A selection of T cell receptor beta chains follows, all from one sample in a study of OX40 agonist ivuxolimab in advanced cancers. Profiled with immunoSEQ multiplex PCR; TCRdb holds only in-frame clones, not every one. The sample contains approximately 70,000 clones, approximately 78% of which appear only once. The sample in question was CD4+ or CD8+ T cells sorted from blood, obtained in a trial of the OX40 agonist ivuxolimab. These receptors were obtained from an adult with an advanced solid tumor such as melanoma, head and neck, liver or kidney cancer. CDR3s include the opening cysteine and the closing phenylalanine or tryptophan. A D gene is named only where the DNA matches it firmly. Clone size is not always given. Where it is, it says once, few, many or a class for expanded clones.

CDR3 | DNA | D | J | V | size
CASSLDGGFGPQHF | TGCGCCAGCAGCTTGGACGGCGGGTTCGGGCCCCAGCATTTT | NA | TRBJ1-5 | TRBV5-1 | NA
CASSVGPINYGYTF | TGTGCCAGCAGCGTAGGACCGATCAACTATGGCTACACCTTC | NA | TRBJ1-2 | TRBV9 | NA
CASSLAVLTGELFF | TGTGCCAGCAGCTTGGCGGTTCTCACCGGGGAGCTGTTTTTT | NA | TRBJ2-2 | TRBV5-6 | NA
CASSLDGVALAGLKETQYF | TGTGCCAGCAGCTTAGATGGGGTGGCACTAGCGGGACTAAAAGAGACCCAGTACTTC | TRBD2 | TRBJ2-5 | TRBV11-2 | NA
CASSLGQGANGYTF | TGCGCCAGCAGCTTGGGACAGGGGGCCAATGGCTACACCTTC | TRBD1 | TRBJ1-2 | TRBV5-1 | NA
CASSPATSGRGEQYF | TGTGCCAGCAGCCCAGCAACTAGCGGGAGGGGTGAGCAGTACTTC | TRBD2 | TRBJ2-7 | TRBV5-4 | NA
CASSPFAGENTEAFF | TGTGCCAGCTCACCCTTTGCAGGGGAGAACACTGAAGCTTTCTTT | NA | TRBJ1-1 | TRBV18 | NA
CASSDASAGANVLTF | TGTGCCAGCAGTGACGCCAGTGCTGGGGCCAACGTCCTGACTTTC | NA | TRBJ2-6 | TRBV2 | NA
CASSLGELNEQFF | TGTGCCAGCAGCTTAGGAGAATTGAATGAGCAGTTCTTC | NA | TRBJ2-1 | TRBV7-7 | once
CASSYRSMQGGNQPQHF | TGTGCCAGCAGTTATAGGAGTATGCAGGGAGGCAATCAGCCCCAGCATTTT | NA | TRBJ1-5 | TRBV6-8 | NA
CAISRSTDTQYF | TGTGCCATCAGTCGGAGCACAGATACGCAGTATTTT | NA | TRBJ2-3 | TRBV10-3 | NA
CAISEQGDNSPLHF | TGTGCCATCAGTGAGCAGGGAGATAATTCACCCCTCCACTTT | NA | TRBJ1-6 | TRBV10-3 | NA
CASSPGVTSGANVLTF | TGTGCCAGCTCACCCGGGGTTACCTCTGGGGCCAACGTCCTGACTTTC | NA | TRBJ2-6 | TRBV18 | once
CASSLISGSSYEQYF | TGCGCCAGCAGCCTGATTAGCGGGAGTTCCTACGAGCAGTACTTC | TRBD2 | TRBJ2-7 | TRBV4-3 | NA
CASSLKDNYGYTF | TGTGCCAGCAGCTTAAAGGATAACTATGGCTACACCTTC | NA | TRBJ1-2 | TRBV7-2 | NA
CASSLLGPQETQYF | TGTGCCAGCAGCCTACTAGGCCCCCAAGAGACCCAGTACTTC | NA | TRBJ2-5 | TRBV28 | NA
CASSLAGGDTGELFF | TGCGCCAGCAGCTTGGCGGGAGGCGACACCGGGGAGCTGTTTTTT | TRBD2 | TRBJ2-2 | TRBV5-1 | NA
CASSSTPGKSATQYF | TGTGCCAGCAGCTCGACTCCGGGAAAAAGTGCGACCCAGTACTTC | NA | TRBJ2-5 | TRBV7-6 | NA
CSADVTGELFF | TGCAGCGCCGACGTCACCGGGGAGCTGTTTTTT | NA | TRBJ2-2 | TRBV29-1 | NA
CAIATDKFTDTQYF | TGTGCCATCGCGACTGACAAGTTCACAGATACGCAGTATTTT | NA | TRBJ2-3 | TRBV10-3 | NA
CASSLDYREAFF | TGCGCCAGCAGCTTGGATTACAGAGAAGCTTTCTTT | NA | TRBJ1-1 | TRBV5-1 | NA
CAIKARDRDLYGYTF | TGTGCCATCAAAGCCCGGGACAGGGACCTCTATGGCTACACCTTC | TRBD1 | TRBJ1-2 | TRBV10-3 | NA
CASSSRTGLNTEAFF | TGTGCCAGCAGCTCCCGGACAGGGCTGAACACTGAAGCTTTCTTT | TRBD1 | TRBJ1-1 | TRBV7-8 | NA
CASRDSNQPQHF | TGTGCCAGCCGGGACTCCAATCAGCCCCAGCATTTT | NA | TRBJ1-5 | TRBV6-5 | few
CAWMKQGYEKLFF | TGTGCCTGGATGAAGCAGGGATATGAAAAACTGTTTTTT | NA | TRBJ1-4 | TRBV30 | NA
CASSQPINRDSPLHF | TGCGCCAGCAGCCAACCGATTAACAGGGATTCACCCCTCCACTTT | NA | TRBJ1-6 | TRBV4-1 | few
CASSPLAGVNNEQFF | TGCGCCAGCAGCCCGTTAGCGGGGGTGAATAATGAGCAGTTCTTC | TRBD2 | TRBJ2-1 | TRBV5-1 | NA
CASGPLETQYF | TGTGCCAGCGGACCGCTGGAGACCCAGTACTTC | NA | TRBJ2-5 | TRBV2 | few
CASSYTGTRAGYTF | TGTGCCAGCAGTTACACCGGGACTAGGGCTGGCTACACCTTC | NA | TRBJ1-2 | TRBV6-6 | NA
CASSFQEIQPQHF | TGTGCCAGCAGCTTCCAGGAGATTCAGCCCCAGCATTTT | NA | TRBJ1-5 | TRBV5-8 | NA
CASSVEAVQETQYF | TGTGCCAGCAGTGTTGAGGCAGTCCAAGAGACCCAGTACTTC | NA | TRBJ2-5 | TRBV2 | NA
CASSQYRGNYGYTF | TGTGCCAGCAGCCAATACAGGGGAAACTATGGCTACACCTTC | TRBD1 | TRBJ1-2 | TRBV16 | NA
CASSGYGELFF | TGTGCCAGCAGCGGCTACGGGGAGCTGTTTTTT | NA | TRBJ2-2 | TRBV7-3 | NA
CSAQQVNEQFF | TGCAGTGCCCAACAGGTCAATGAGCAGTTCTTC | NA | TRBJ2-1 | TRBV20-1 | NA
CASSFGVGRHYEQYF | TGTGCCAGCAGCTTTGGGGTGGGGCGCCACTACGAGCAGTACTTC | NA | TRBJ2-7 | TRBV5-5 | NA
CSVEGSGVGGYTF | TGCAGCGTTGAAGGGTCAGGGGTCGGCGGCTACACCTTC | NA | TRBJ1-2 | TRBV29-1 | NA
CASSVSGLRNNEQFF | TGTGCCAGCAGCGTTAGCGGACTACGGAACAATGAGCAGTTCTTC | NA | TRBJ2-1 | TRBV9 | NA
CASSVDSYNEQFF | TGCGCCAGCAGCGTCGACAGCTACAATGAGCAGTTCTTC | NA | TRBJ2-1 | TRBV10-1 | NA
CASSGTGGAGGNTIYF | TGTGCCAGCTCCGGGACAGGGGGCGCCGGGGGAAACACCATATATTTT | TRBD1 | TRBJ1-3 | TRBV19 | NA
CASSSFGQYTEAFF | TGTGCCAGCAGCTCCTTTGGACAGTACACTGAAGCTTTCTTT | NA | TRBJ1-1 | TRBV7-8 | NA
CASSQSRQARERNGYTF | TGCGCCAGCAGTCAATCGAGGCAGGCAAGGGAGAGAAATGGCTACACCTTC | NA | TRBJ1-2 | TRBV23-1 | NA
CASSLVVGQPQHF | TGCGCCAGCAGCTTGGTAGTGGGTCAGCCCCAGCATTTT | NA | TRBJ1-5 | TRBV5-1 | once
CASSLGRNQETQYF | TGTGCCAGCAGCTTAGGGCGGAACCAAGAGACCCAGTACTTC | NA | TRBJ2-5 | TRBV7-3 | NA
CATSRVGQPQHF | TGTGCCACCAGCAGAGTAGGTCAGCCCCAGCATTTT | NA | TRBJ1-5 | TRBV15 | few
CASTSGRYNEQFF | TGCGCCAGCACTAGCGGGAGATACAATGAGCAGTTCTTC | TRBD2 | TRBJ2-1 | TRBV10-2 | NA
CASRRITGASNTEAFF | TGTGCCAGCAGACGCATAACAGGGGCGAGCAACACTGAAGCTTTCTTT | TRBD1 | TRBJ1-1 | TRBV11-2 | once